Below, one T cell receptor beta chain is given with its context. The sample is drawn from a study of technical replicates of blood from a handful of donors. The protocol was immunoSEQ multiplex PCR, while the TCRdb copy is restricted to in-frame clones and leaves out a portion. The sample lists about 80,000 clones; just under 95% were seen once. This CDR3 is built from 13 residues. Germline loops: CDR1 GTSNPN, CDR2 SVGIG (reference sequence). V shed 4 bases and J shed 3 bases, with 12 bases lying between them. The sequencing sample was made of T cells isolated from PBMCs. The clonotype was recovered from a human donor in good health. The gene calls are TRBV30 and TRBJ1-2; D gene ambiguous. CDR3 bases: TGTGCCTGGAACCCCTTCGGGGACTATGGCTACACCTTC. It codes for CAWNPFGDYGYTF.